The rows below give T cell receptor beta chains drawn from one sample of a study of blood T cell repertoires in COVID-19. Libraries were prepared by immunoSEQ multiplex PCR; TCRdb keeps only in-frame clonotypes and omits some of them. The table shows 350,000 to 400,000 clones, with roughly 88% occurring only once. Sequencing was performed on PBMCs or T cells enriched from blood (not recorded which). Receptor source: a woman in her twenties or thirties with acute COVID-19. Each CDR3 is given with its conserved first and last residue. A D gene is named only where the DNA matches it firmly. The listing skips clone size in some rows; elsewhere it reads once, few, many or a size class.

j_call: TRBJ2-1
d_call: TRBD2
clone_size: -
cdr3_length: 16
v_call: TRBV3-1/TRBV3-2
cdr3_nt: TGTGCCAGCAGCCAGAGCGGGGGTAGGTCCTACAATGAGCAGTTCTTC
cdr3_aa: CASSQSGGRSYNEQFF

j_call: TRBJ1-5
d_call: TRBD1
clone_size: -
cdr3_length: 16
v_call: TRBV10-3
cdr3_nt: TGTGCCATCAGTGATGCTGGGACAGGGCGCGACCAGCCCCAGCATTTT
cdr3_aa: CAISDAGTGRDQPQHF

j_call: TRBJ1-5
d_call: -
clone_size: -
cdr3_length: 14
v_call: TRBV19
cdr3_nt: TGTGCCAGTAGTATGCAGGTGACCAATCAGCCCCAGCATTTT
cdr3_aa: CASSMQVTNQPQHF

j_call: TRBJ2-1
d_call: TRBD2
clone_size: -
cdr3_length: 17
v_call: TRBV7-2
cdr3_nt: TGTGCCAGCAGCTTAGCGGGACCCGGGACTAGCGCCAATGAGCAGTTCTTC
cdr3_aa: CASSLAGPGTSANEQFF

j_call: TRBJ1-4
d_call: -
clone_size: -
cdr3_length: 15
v_call: TRBV5-8
cdr3_nt: TGTGCCAGCAGCTTGGCTCCGGAAAGAGGGGAAAAACTGTTTTTT
cdr3_aa: CASSLAPERGEKLFF

j_call: TRBJ1-6
d_call: TRBD1
clone_size: -
cdr3_length: 14
v_call: TRBV7-2
cdr3_nt: TGTGCCAGCAGCGGACAGGGGGTTTATTCACCCCTCCACTTT
cdr3_aa: CASSGQGVYSPLHF

j_call: TRBJ2-2
d_call: TRBD2
clone_size: once
cdr3_length: 17
v_call: TRBV27
cdr3_nt: TGTGCCAGCACCAGAGGGCGCGGGACTAGCGGCACCGGGGAGCTGTTTTTT
cdr3_aa: CASTRGRGTSGTGELFF

j_call: TRBJ1-1
d_call: -
clone_size: -
cdr3_length: 16
v_call: TRBV19
cdr3_nt: TGTGCCAGTAGTATAGAATACAGGGCTCTGAACACTGAAGCTTTCTTT
cdr3_aa: CASSIEYRALNTEAFF

j_call: TRBJ1-1
d_call: -
clone_size: -
cdr3_length: 16
v_call: TRBV19
cdr3_nt: TGTGCCAGTAGTATGGGGAGTTGGGGGGTTAACACTGAAGCTTTCTTT
cdr3_aa: CASSMGSWGVNTEAFF

j_call: TRBJ2-7
d_call: -
clone_size: -
cdr3_length: 13
v_call: TRBV7-3
cdr3_nt: TGTGCCAGCAGCCCCGTATGGGGGGACGAGCAGTACTTC
cdr3_aa: CASSPVWGDEQYF

j_call: TRBJ2-7
d_call: TRBD2
clone_size: -
cdr3_length: 15
v_call: TRBV24-1
cdr3_nt: TGTGCCACCAGTGATAGGGGACTAGATACCTACGAGCAGTACTTC
cdr3_aa: CATSDRGLDTYEQYF

j_call: TRBJ1-6
d_call: TRBD1
clone_size: -
cdr3_length: 19
v_call: TRBV7-8
cdr3_nt: TGTGCCAGCAGCTTAGCCCCGGGACAGGGCAAGATTCGTAATTCACCCCTCCACTTT
cdr3_aa: CASSLAPGQGKIRNSPLHF

j_call: TRBJ2-1
d_call: TRBD2
clone_size: -
cdr3_length: 14
v_call: TRBV7-2
cdr3_nt: TGTGCCAGCAGCTTAGAGCCTAGCGGCACTGAGCAGTTCTTC
cdr3_aa: CASSLEPSGTEQFF

j_call: TRBJ2-7
d_call: TRBD2
clone_size: -
cdr3_length: 11
v_call: TRBV20-1
cdr3_nt: TGCAGTGCTAGGATAGCGGGACACCAGTACTTC
cdr3_aa: CSARIAGHQYF

j_call: TRBJ1-6
d_call: TRBD1
clone_size: -
cdr3_length: 16
v_call: TRBV5-1
cdr3_nt: TGCGCCAGCAGCTCGATGGGACAGCTGTATAATTCACCCCTCCACTTT
cdr3_aa: CASSSMGQLYNSPLHF

j_call: TRBJ2-5
d_call: -
clone_size: -
cdr3_length: 15
v_call: TRBV9
cdr3_nt: TGTGCCAGCAGCCCCCAAGTGGGGCTGTCAGAGACCCAGTACTTC
cdr3_aa: CASSPQVGLSETQYF

j_call: TRBJ1-4
d_call: -
clone_size: -
cdr3_length: 15
v_call: TRBV25-1
cdr3_nt: TGTGCCAGCAGTGATCCCCGGGGGGTCGGGGAAAAACTGTTTTTT
cdr3_aa: CASSDPRGVGEKLFF

j_call: TRBJ1-6
d_call: -
clone_size: -
cdr3_length: 13
v_call: TRBV7-9
cdr3_nt: TGTGCCAGCAGCTCACCGACTGTATCACCCCTCCACTTT
cdr3_aa: CASSSPTVSPLHF

j_call: TRBJ1-3
d_call: -
clone_size: -
cdr3_length: 15
v_call: TRBV5-1
cdr3_nt: TGCGCCAGCAGCTTGGGGCCGGGAGCTGGAAACACCATATATTTT
cdr3_aa: CASSLGPGAGNTIYF

j_call: TRBJ1-2
d_call: -
clone_size: -
cdr3_length: 16
v_call: TRBV7-2
cdr3_nt: TGTGCCAGCAGCTTAGAACCATCAGACAGGATCTATGGCTACACCTTC
cdr3_aa: CASSLEPSDRIYGYTF

j_call: TRBJ2-3
d_call: TRBD1
clone_size: -
cdr3_length: 16
v_call: TRBV24-1
cdr3_nt: TGTGCCACCAGTGGTCAACAGGGGGTAAGCACAGATACGCAGTATTTT
cdr3_aa: CATSGQQGVSTDTQYF

j_call: TRBJ1-1
d_call: -
clone_size: few
cdr3_length: 11
v_call: TRBV20-1
cdr3_nt: TGCAGTGCCGAACTTCAGGAATACGCTTTCTTT
cdr3_aa: CSAELQEYAFF

j_call: TRBJ2-6
d_call: -
clone_size: -
cdr3_length: 15
v_call: TRBV6-2/TRBV6-3
cdr3_nt: TGTGCCAGCAGTACTCAGGGGACTGGGGCCAACGTCCTGACTTTC
cdr3_aa: CASSTQGTGANVLTF

j_call: TRBJ2-7
d_call: TRBD2
clone_size: -
cdr3_length: 15
v_call: TRBV6-6
cdr3_nt: TGTGCCAGCAGTGCCCATGGACTAGCGCCCGAGGAGCAGTACTTC
cdr3_aa: CASSAHGLAPEEQYF

j_call: TRBJ1-2
d_call: TRBD1
clone_size: -
cdr3_length: 14
v_call: TRBV19
cdr3_nt: TGTGCCAGTACTCCACAGGGGGCTAACTATGGCTACACCTTC
cdr3_aa: CASTPQGANYGYTF

j_call: TRBJ2-5
d_call: TRBD2
clone_size: -
cdr3_length: 13
v_call: TRBV24-1
cdr3_nt: TGTGCCACCAGTGGGCGACTAGCGGAGACCCAGTACTTC
cdr3_aa: CATSGRLAETQYF

j_call: TRBJ2-2
d_call: -
clone_size: -
cdr3_length: 12
v_call: TRBV12-3/TRBV12-4
cdr3_nt: TGTGCCAGCAGGCGGGGCACCGGGGAGCTGTTTTTT
cdr3_aa: CASRRGTGELFF

j_call: TRBJ1-4
d_call: TRBD1
clone_size: -
cdr3_length: 19
v_call: TRBV23-1
cdr3_nt: TGCGCCAGCAGTCCTCCCGGACAGGGTATGGTAGGAACTAATGAAAAACTGTTTTTT
cdr3_aa: CASSPPGQGMVGTNEKLFF

j_call: TRBJ2-1
d_call: -
clone_size: -
cdr3_length: 15
v_call: TRBV10-3
cdr3_nt: TGTGCCACCAGTGCCAGGGAACTCCTTTACAATGAGCAGTTCTTC
cdr3_aa: CATSARELLYNEQFF

j_call: TRBJ2-5
d_call: TRBD1
clone_size: -
cdr3_length: 14
v_call: TRBV7-9
cdr3_nt: TGTGCCAGCAGCGTGACAGGGGGCGGGGAGACCCAGTACTTC
cdr3_aa: CASSVTGGGETQYF

j_call: TRBJ2-3
d_call: -
clone_size: -
cdr3_length: 12
v_call: TRBV2
cdr3_nt: TGTGCCAGCAGTGAAAGGGGGTTTACGCAGTATTTT
cdr3_aa: CASSERGFTQYF

j_call: TRBJ1-5
d_call: -
clone_size: -
cdr3_length: 17
v_call: TRBV28
cdr3_nt: TGTGCCAGCAGTTTATGGGGCGCTTCGTATAGCAATCAGCCCCAGCATTTT
cdr3_aa: CASSLWGASYSNQPQHF

j_call: TRBJ2-5
d_call: -
clone_size: once
cdr3_length: 13
v_call: TRBV7-8
cdr3_nt: TGTGCCAGCAGCCCGACAGGGAGGGAGACCCAGTACTTC
cdr3_aa: CASSPTGRETQYF

j_call: TRBJ1-1
d_call: -
clone_size: once
cdr3_length: 14
v_call: TRBV6-5
cdr3_nt: TGTGCCAGCAGTTACTCCGGACAGATTCATGAAGCTTTCTTT
cdr3_aa: CASSYSGQIHEAFF

j_call: TRBJ1-1
d_call: -
clone_size: -
cdr3_length: 13
v_call: TRBV24-1
cdr3_nt: TGTGCCACCAGTGAAAGCGGGGGCACTGAAGCTTTCTTT
cdr3_aa: CATSESGGTEAFF

j_call: TRBJ1-5
d_call: TRBD1
clone_size: -
cdr3_length: 14
v_call: TRBV7-9
cdr3_nt: TGTGCCAGCAGCCCAGACAGGGGCGATCAGCCCCAGCATTTT
cdr3_aa: CASSPDRGDQPQHF

j_call: TRBJ1-2
d_call: -
clone_size: -
cdr3_length: 11
v_call: TRBV19
cdr3_nt: TGTGCCACCCTTACAGGGTTAGGCTACACCTTC
cdr3_aa: CATLTGLGYTF

j_call: TRBJ2-7
d_call: TRBD2
clone_size: -
cdr3_length: 15
v_call: TRBV6-5
cdr3_nt: TGTGCCAGCAGAAGCGGGACTTCTGAATTATACGAGCAGTACTTC
cdr3_aa: CASRSGTSELYEQYF

j_call: TRBJ2-4
d_call: -
clone_size: -
cdr3_length: 13
v_call: TRBV19
cdr3_nt: TGTGCCAGTCGAACCTCCCCCGGGGACATTCAGTACTTC
cdr3_aa: CASRTSPGDIQYF

j_call: TRBJ2-1
d_call: TRBD2
clone_size: -
cdr3_length: 12
v_call: TRBV29-1
cdr3_nt: TGCAGCGTCTTAGCGGGGTATAATGAGCAGTTCTTC
cdr3_aa: CSVLAGYNEQFF

j_call: TRBJ1-6
d_call: TRBD1
clone_size: -
cdr3_length: 18
v_call: TRBV7-2
cdr3_nt: TGTGCCAGCAGCCGTAAGACAGGGGTCAACACCTATAATTCACCCCTCCACTTT
cdr3_aa: CASSRKTGVNTYNSPLHF

j_call: TRBJ1-4
d_call: -
clone_size: -
cdr3_length: 16
v_call: TRBV2
cdr3_nt: TGTGCCAGCAGTCTACAGGGTAGAGGCGTATTAGGCGGGGGAGTTTTT
cdr3_aa: CASSLQGRGVLGGGVF

j_call: TRBJ2-5
d_call: TRBD2
clone_size: -
cdr3_length: 15
v_call: TRBV5-6
cdr3_nt: TGTGCCAGCAGCTTGTTCAGTCCAACCCGGGGGGCCCAGTACTTC
cdr3_aa: CASSLFSPTRGAQYF

j_call: TRBJ1-2
d_call: TRBD1
clone_size: -
cdr3_length: 16
v_call: TRBV5-6
cdr3_nt: TGTGCCAGCAGCTTGGATAGACAGGGGTGGAACTATGGCTACACCTTC
cdr3_aa: CASSLDRQGWNYGYTF

j_call: TRBJ1-2
d_call: -
clone_size: -
cdr3_length: 14
v_call: TRBV6-5
cdr3_nt: TGTGCCAGCAATACAGGGATTTATGGCTATGGCTACACCTTC
cdr3_aa: CASNTGIYGYGYTF

j_call: TRBJ1-1
d_call: -
clone_size: -
cdr3_length: 15
v_call: TRBV7-9
cdr3_nt: TGTGCCAGCAGCTTGAACAGGCAAGTAAACACTGAAGCTTTCTTT
cdr3_aa: CASSLNRQVNTEAFF

j_call: TRBJ1-2
d_call: TRBD1
clone_size: -
cdr3_length: 15
v_call: TRBV5-4
cdr3_nt: TGTGCCAGCAGCTTGGCTGCTAGGGGGCTCGGTGGCTACACCTTC
cdr3_aa: CASSLAARGLGGYTF

j_call: TRBJ1-5
d_call: -
clone_size: -
cdr3_length: 14
v_call: TRBV5-1
cdr3_nt: TGCGCCAGCAGCTTGGACTCGCCGAATCAGCCCCAGCATTTT
cdr3_aa: CASSLDSPNQPQHF

j_call: TRBJ2-7
d_call: -
clone_size: -
cdr3_length: 15
v_call: TRBV6-5
cdr3_nt: TGTGCCAGCAGTTACTCAGGGCAGGGGTCCCACGAGCAGTACTTC
cdr3_aa: CASSYSGQGSHEQYF

j_call: TRBJ2-7
d_call: -
clone_size: -
cdr3_length: 13
v_call: TRBV6-5
cdr3_nt: TGTGCCAGCACGCGATTTGAGGTGTACGAGCAGTACTTC
cdr3_aa: CASTRFEVYEQYF

j_call: TRBJ1-6
d_call: TRBD1
clone_size: -
cdr3_length: 15
v_call: TRBV4-1
cdr3_nt: TGCGCCAGCAGCCAATGGACAGGGGTAAAGTCACCCCTCCACTTT
cdr3_aa: CASSQWTGVKSPLHF